Below are 14 T cell receptor beta chains sequenced from a single sample in a study of blood T cell repertoires in COVID-19. Produced via immunoSEQ multiplex PCR; TCRdb's table is partial and in-frame only. The sample consists of 150,000 to 200,000 clones, about 77% of them appearing once. Sequencing used PBMCs or T cells enriched from blood (not recorded which). These TCRs come from a woman between 45 and 60 years old with acute COVID-19.

This clone was seen a handful of times. Here the CDR3 DNA reads TGTGCCAGCAGCGTAAACCACAGGGGACAGGATGGCTACACCTTC. This gives the protein CASSVNHRGQDGYTF. The chain recombines TRBV9 with TRBJ1-2; 8 bases map to TRBD1. After removal of 1 base from V and 6 bases from J, the junction contained 8 bases not matched to a gene. This CDR3 region has 15 residues. From germline, CDR1 is SGDLS and CDR2 YYNGEE.

This chain uses TRBV19 with TRBJ1-5; possible D gene TRBD1, 5 bases. This CDR3 has 15 amino acids. Germline-derived CDR1 and CDR2 are LNHDA and SQIVND (reference sequence). V was clipped by 1 base and J by 1 base, with 8 bases between them. As DNA, the CDR3 is TGTGCCAGTAGTATAGGGGGGGGGAGCAATCAGCCCCAGCATTTT. The encoded protein is CASSIGGGSNQPQHF. The full variable domain, completed using reference TRBV19 and TRBJ1-5, is DGGITQSPKYLFRKEGQNVTLSCEQNLNHDAMYWYRQDPGQGLRLIYYSQIVNDFQKGDIAEGYSVSREKKESFPLTVTSAQKNPTAFYLCASSIGGGSNQPQHFGDGTRLSIL.

The rearrangement links TRBV27 to TRBJ1-6; no reliable D call. The CDR3 sequence is 14 residues long. Trimming pared 2 bases from V and 7 bases from J, leaving 9 bases between. Germline CDR1 MNHEY, CDR2 SMNVEV (reference sequence). This CDR3 is CASSLIRVNSPLHF. The CDR3 bases are TGTGCCAGCAGTTTAATTCGGGTAAATTCACCCCTCCACTTT.

The genes are TRBV11-3 and TRBJ2-2, with 9 bases fitting TRBD2. V lost 5 bases and J lost 4; bases outside the gene matches: 2. The CDR3 is 14 residues long. CDR1 is SGHNT, CDR2 YENEEA, per germline. The CDR3 DNA is TGTGCCAGCAGCCCTAGCGGGGTCACCGGGGAGCTGTTTTTT. It is translated as CASSPSGVTGELFF.

This clone was observed a single time. The chain combines TRBV5-4 with TRBJ1-3; 7 positions agree with TRBD1. This CDR3 is built from 17 residues. Germline values: CDR1 SGHNT, CDR2 YYREEE (reference sequence). The V segment lost 2 bases and the J segment 0 bases; nucleotides outside the gene matches: 8. The DNA for the CDR3 is TGTGCCAGCAGCTTCCCCCAGGGGGGCGGCTCTGGAAACACCATATATTTT. It encodes CASSFPQGGGSGNTIYF.

The chain uses TRBV9 and TRBJ2-3, with a possible D match to TRBD1 (6 bases). Germline V gene sequence: CDR1 SGDLS, CDR2 YYNGEE. Deletions cut 3 bases from V and 2 bases from J, with 7 bases between. The CDR3 has 13 amino acids. The CDR3 region is CASSEGDTDTQYF. The CDR3 DNA sequence: TGTGCCAGCAGCGAGGGGGACACAGATACGCAGTATTTT.

The chain joins TRBV5-8 to TRBJ2-5, with 9 bases identical to TRBD1. The CDR3 has 16 amino acids. Germline trimming cut 7 bases from V and 1 base from J; bases unmatched to any gene: 11. Germline V gene lookup returns CDR1 SGHTS and CDR2 YDEGEE. The CDR3 coding sequence is TGTGCCAGCCACACAGGGGGCCTCCTCCCCCAAGAGACCCAGTACTTC. It translates to CASHTGGLLPQETQYF.

This clone has only one observation. This sequence joins TRBV12-5 and TRBJ1-2, with 7 nucleotides matching TRBD1. Germline assignment: CDR1 LGHNT and CDR2 FRNRAP. Trimming took 1 base from V and 2 from J; bases not matched to a gene: 4. This CDR3 comprises 15 residues. CDR3 in amino acids: CASGLGAGGNYGYTF. CDR3 in DNA: TGTGCTAGTGGTTTGGGGGCAGGGGGGAACTATGGCTACACCTTC. Based on the CDR3 plus reference TRBV12-5 and TRBJ1-2, the full variable domain is DARVTQTPRHKVTEMGQEVTMRCQPILGHNTVFWYRQTMMQGLELLAYFRNRAPLDDSGMPKDRFSAEMPDATLATLKIQPSEPRDSAVYFCASGLGAGGNYGYTFGSGTRLTVV.

V is TRBV6-1 and J is TRBJ1-5; D is ambiguous. From germline, CDR1 is MNHNS and CDR2 SASEGT. The germline V and J ends were trimmed by 3 bases and 0 bases, with 6 bases remaining between them. This CDR3 is 14 amino acids long. In DNA, the CDR3 is TGTGCCAGCAGTGACCAACTTAGCAATCAGCCCCAGCATTTT. Amino acid sequence: CASSDQLSNQPQHF.

The V gene is TRBV12-3 or TRBV12-4, the J gene TRBJ1-4, with D uncertain. V was shortened by 8 bases and J by 4 bases, with 8 bases between the two germline ends. This CDR3 comprises 12 residues. The CDR3 nucleotides are TGTGCCAGCTCCGGTAATAATGAAAAACTGTTTTTT. This sequence encodes CASSGNNEKLFF.

In this sample, this clone turned up a few times. The rearrangement links TRBV7-9 to TRBJ2-3; 12 bases map to TRBD2. CDR1 and CDR2 from the germline V gene are SEHNR and FQNEAQ (reference sequence). The CDR3 totals 18 residues. V shed 5 bases, J shed 0 bases, and the junction held 9 bases outside the gene matches. CDR3 sequence reads: CASSQPGLAGYSTDTQYF. In DNA, the CDR3 is TGTGCCAGCAGCCAACCCGGACTAGCGGGGTATAGCACAGATACGCAGTATTTT.

The rearrangement uses TRBV6-5 and TRBJ1-4; unclear D gene. Per germline, CDR1 MNHEY and CDR2 SVGAGI. With 7 bases removed from V and 5 bases from J, the gap between germline ends came to 11 bases. CDR3 length equals 13 residues. The CDR3 loop is CASNLDLNEKLFF. The CDR3 bases are TGTGCCAGCAATCTTGACTTAAATGAAAAACTGTTTTTT.

This chain joins TRBV6-4 and TRBJ1-5; no reliable D call. The V end lost 4 bases, the J end lost 3 bases, and 7 bases lay between the germline ends. The CDR3 runs to 13 residues. Germline CDR1 and CDR2: MRHNA and SNTAGT. The DNA for the CDR3 is TGTGCCAGCAGTGTCGGGGACAATCAGCCCCAGCATTTT. Translation gives CASSVGDNQPQHF.

This chain connects TRBV27 to TRBJ1-1; TRBD1 might be the D (6 bases). The V gene lost 5 bases and the J gene lost 4 bases, with 20 bases spanning the gap. Germline-derived CDR1 and CDR2 are MNHEY and SMNVEV (reference sequence). The CDR3 consists of 16 residues. The CDR3 here is CASSIRPGGAFTEAFF. CDR3 nucleotides: TGTGCCAGCAGTATTCGGCCGGGGGGGGCCTTCACTGAAGCTTTCTTT.